The T cell receptor (beta chain) described here comes from a study of control samples from healthy donors and cancer patients (dated by TCRdb to 2020 to 2021). Library creation used the immunoSEQ multiplex PCR assay. TCRdb obtained this table from immuneACCESS and retained in-frame rearrangements with V and J assigned. These tables miss some clones; where compared with another copy, unresolved V genes account for less than half of the shortfall, and the remainder is unexplained. The sample records about 150,000 clones, approximately 92% of which are singletons. The ten largest clones take up more than 3% of the sample. Per the germline V gene, SGHRS is the CDR1 and YFSETQ is the CDR2. V is pared back by 3 bases and J by 4 bases, with 8 bases lying between the germline termini. From the cysteine through the phenylalanine, the CDR3 covers 14 amino acids. Only the CDR3 portion is preserved as DNA: 42 bases, with reading frame beginning at the first base.

Details on this clone: Its antigen has not been determined. Base qualities are not provided; no much larger clone lies one nucleotide away.

The sequence joins TRBV5-1 to TRBJ1-6, with the D segment identity uncertain. This receptor was identified in a man aged 25 to 45 in good health. The sequenced sample consisted of blood. The nucleotide sequence is TGCGCCAGCAGCTCTGCCGGTTATAATTCACCCCTCCACTTT. This sequence encodes CASSSAGYNSPLHF.